This TCR beta chain is from a study of blood T cell repertoires in COVID-19. Whole-study context: Material from acute and convalescent COVID-19 was sourced from the United States, Italy and Spain.

In the original analysis: Reference gene primer amplification yielded estimated nucleated cell counts. Here immunoSEQ multiplex PCR was the method, and the copy in TCRdb shows in-frame clones only, minus some. From that table come the V and J calls and clone size; the DNA was used to work out D and trimming. Of about 38,000 clones listed, just under 75% are singletons. The V gene's germline CDR1 is SGHRS and CDR2 YFSETQ. J gave up 3 bases and V 2 bases, and 14 bases lay outside the gene matches. The CDR3 is made up of 18 amino acids. This chain uses TRBV5-1 with TRBJ2-7; 10 bases align to TRBD2. This sequence originates from a man between 65 and 79 years old with COVID-19, enrolled during active disease. Material for sequencing was peripheral blood. The CDR3 coding sequence is TGCGCCAGCAGCTTATCCCCCCTACTAGCGGGGAAGGGCTACGAGCAGTACTTC. Amino acids: CASSLSPLLAGKGYEQYF.